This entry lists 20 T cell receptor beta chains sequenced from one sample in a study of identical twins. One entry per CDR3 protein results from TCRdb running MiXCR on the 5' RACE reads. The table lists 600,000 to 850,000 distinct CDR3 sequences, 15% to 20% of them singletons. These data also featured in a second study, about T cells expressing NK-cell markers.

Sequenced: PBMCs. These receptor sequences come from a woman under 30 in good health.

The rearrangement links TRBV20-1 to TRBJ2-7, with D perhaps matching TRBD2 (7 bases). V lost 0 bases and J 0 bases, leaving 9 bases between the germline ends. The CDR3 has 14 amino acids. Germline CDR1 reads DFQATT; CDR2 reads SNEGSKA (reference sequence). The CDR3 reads CSAREGGPSYEQYF. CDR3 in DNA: TGCAGTGCTAGAGAGGGGGGGCCCTCCTACGAGCAGTACTTC.

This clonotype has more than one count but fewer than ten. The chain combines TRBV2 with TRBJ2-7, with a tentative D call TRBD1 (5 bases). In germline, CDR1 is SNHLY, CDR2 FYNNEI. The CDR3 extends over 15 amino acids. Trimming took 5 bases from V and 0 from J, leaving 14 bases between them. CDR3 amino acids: CASSSYRSYSYEQYF. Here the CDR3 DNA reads TGTGCCAGCAGTTCTTACAGGTCCTACTCCTACGAGCAGTACTTC.

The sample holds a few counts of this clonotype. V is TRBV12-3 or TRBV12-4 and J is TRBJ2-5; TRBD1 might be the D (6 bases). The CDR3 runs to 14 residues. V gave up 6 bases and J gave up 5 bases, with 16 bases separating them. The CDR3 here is CASRIRGLEETQYF. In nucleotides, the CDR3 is TGTGCCAGCAGGATCAGGGGTCTGGAGGAGACCCAGTACTTC.

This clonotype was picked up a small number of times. CDR3 nucleotide sequence: TGCAGCGTTGAAGATTGGACGGGGGATTCCTACAATGAGCAGTTCTTC. Its protein is CSVEDWTGDSYNEQFF. The rearrangement joins TRBV29-1 to TRBJ2-1; weak D call: TRBD2 (6 bases). This CDR3 region has 16 residues. Trimming shortened V by 0 bases and J by 1 base, and 13 bases separated the two germline ends. Germline V gene data show CDR1 as SQVTM and CDR2 as ANQGSEA.

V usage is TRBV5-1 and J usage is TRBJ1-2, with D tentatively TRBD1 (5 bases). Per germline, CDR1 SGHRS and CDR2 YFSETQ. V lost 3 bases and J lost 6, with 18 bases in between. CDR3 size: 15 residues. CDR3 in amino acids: CASSWDGGLPNGYTF. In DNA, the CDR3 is TGCGCCAGCAGCTGGGACGGAGGCCTCCCTAATGGCTACACCTTC.

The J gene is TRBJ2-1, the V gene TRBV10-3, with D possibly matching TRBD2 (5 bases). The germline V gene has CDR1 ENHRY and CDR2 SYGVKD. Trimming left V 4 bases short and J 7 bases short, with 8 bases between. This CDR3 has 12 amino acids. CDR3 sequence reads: CAISVEGNEQFF. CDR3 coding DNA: TGTGCCATCAGTGTTGAGGGAAATGAGCAGTTCTTC.

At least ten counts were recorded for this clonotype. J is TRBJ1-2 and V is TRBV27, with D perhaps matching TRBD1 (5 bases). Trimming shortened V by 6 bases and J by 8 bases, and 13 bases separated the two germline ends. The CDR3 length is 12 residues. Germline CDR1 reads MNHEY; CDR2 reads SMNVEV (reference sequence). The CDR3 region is CASRQGRIGYTF. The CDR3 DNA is TGTGCCAGCAGGCAGGGCCGGATCGGCTACACCTTC.

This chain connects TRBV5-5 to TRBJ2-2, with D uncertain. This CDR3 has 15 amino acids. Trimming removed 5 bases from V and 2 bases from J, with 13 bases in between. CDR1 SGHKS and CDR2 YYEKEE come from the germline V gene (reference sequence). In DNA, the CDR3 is TGTGCCAGCAGACCTCCGGGCACTAACACCGGGGAGCTGTTTTTT. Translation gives CASRPPGTNTGELFF.

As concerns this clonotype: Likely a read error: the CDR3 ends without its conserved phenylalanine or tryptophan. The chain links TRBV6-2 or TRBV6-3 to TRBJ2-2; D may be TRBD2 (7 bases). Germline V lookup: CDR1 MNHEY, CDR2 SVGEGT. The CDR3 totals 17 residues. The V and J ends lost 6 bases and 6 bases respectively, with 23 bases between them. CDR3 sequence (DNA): TGTGCCAGCAGCGACGCGGGGGCTATGTATCCTTCCGGGGAGCTGTTTCTT. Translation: CASSDAGAMYPSGELFL.

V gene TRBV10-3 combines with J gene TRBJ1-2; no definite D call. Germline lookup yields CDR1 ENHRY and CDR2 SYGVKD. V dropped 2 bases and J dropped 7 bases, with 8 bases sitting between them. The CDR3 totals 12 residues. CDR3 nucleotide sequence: TGTGCCATCAGTGAGGGGGTCGGTGGCTACACCTTC. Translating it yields CAISEGVGGYTF.

CDR3 DNA sequence: TGTGCCAGCAGCCCGAGAGACCCCGAGCAGTTCTTC. Residues: CASSPRDPEQFF. J is TRBJ2-1 and V is TRBV3-1; D is unresolved. This CDR3 has 12 residues. The V gene's germline CDR1 is LGHDT and CDR2 YNNKEL (reference sequence). Between the trimmed V and J ends, which lost 4 bases and 10 bases, there was a span of 11 bases.

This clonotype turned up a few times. The CDR3 sequence: CASSATSGRYEQYF. In nucleotides, the CDR3 is TGTGCCAGCAGTGCGACTAGCGGACGATACGAGCAGTACTTC. The chain is built from TRBV27 and TRBJ2-7; TRBD2 matches 9 bases. Germline CDR1 and CDR2: MNHEY and SMNVEV (reference sequence). This CDR3 region has 14 residues. The V segment lost 5 bases and the J segment 4 bases; nucleotides outside the gene matches: 6.

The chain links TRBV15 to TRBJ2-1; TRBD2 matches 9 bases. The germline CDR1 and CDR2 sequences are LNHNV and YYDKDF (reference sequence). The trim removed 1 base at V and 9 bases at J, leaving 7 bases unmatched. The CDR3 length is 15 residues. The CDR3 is CATSRVVAGVGEQFF. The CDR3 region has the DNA TGTGCCACCAGCAGAGTGGTAGCGGGAGTGGGTGAGCAGTTCTTC. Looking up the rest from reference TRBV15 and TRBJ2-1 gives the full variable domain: DAMVIQNPRYQVTQFGKPVTLSCSQTLNHNVMYWYQQKSSQAPKLLFHYYDKDFNNEADTPDNFQSRRPNTSFCFLDIRSPGLGDTAMYLCATSRVVAGVGEQFFGPGTRLTVL.

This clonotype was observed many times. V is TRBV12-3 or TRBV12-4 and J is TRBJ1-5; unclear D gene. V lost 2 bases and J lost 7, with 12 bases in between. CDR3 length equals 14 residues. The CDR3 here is CASSLRGRLQPQHF. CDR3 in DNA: TGTGCCAGCAGTTTACGGGGTCGTTTACAGCCCCAGCATTTT.

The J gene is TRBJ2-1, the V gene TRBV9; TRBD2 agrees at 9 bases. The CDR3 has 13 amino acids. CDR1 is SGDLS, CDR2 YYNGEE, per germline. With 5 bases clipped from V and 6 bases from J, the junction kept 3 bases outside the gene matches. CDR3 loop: CASSLAGSNEQFF. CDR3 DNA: TGTGCCAGCAGTCTAGCGGGGAGCAATGAGCAGTTCTTC.

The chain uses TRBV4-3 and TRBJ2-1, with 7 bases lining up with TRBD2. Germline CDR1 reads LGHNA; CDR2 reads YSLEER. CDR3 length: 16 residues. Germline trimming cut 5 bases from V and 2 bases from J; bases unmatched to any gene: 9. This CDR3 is CASSAGVGPPYNEQFF. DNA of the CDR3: TGCGCCAGCAGCGCGGGAGTCGGGCCACCCTACAATGAGCAGTTCTTC.

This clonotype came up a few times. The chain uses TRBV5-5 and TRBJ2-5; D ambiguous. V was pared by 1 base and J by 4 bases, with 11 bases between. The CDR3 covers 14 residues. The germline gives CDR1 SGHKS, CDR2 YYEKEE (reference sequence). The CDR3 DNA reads TGTGCCAGCAGCTTGCCCGGTAGAGTAGAGACCCAGTACTTC. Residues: CASSLPGRVETQYF.

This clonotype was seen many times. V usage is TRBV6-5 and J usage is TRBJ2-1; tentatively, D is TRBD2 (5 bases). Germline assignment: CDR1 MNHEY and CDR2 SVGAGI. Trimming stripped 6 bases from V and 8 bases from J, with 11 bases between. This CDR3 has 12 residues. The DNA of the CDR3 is TGTGCCAGCAGGAGATCGGGGTATGAGCAGTTCTTC. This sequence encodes CASRRSGYEQFF.

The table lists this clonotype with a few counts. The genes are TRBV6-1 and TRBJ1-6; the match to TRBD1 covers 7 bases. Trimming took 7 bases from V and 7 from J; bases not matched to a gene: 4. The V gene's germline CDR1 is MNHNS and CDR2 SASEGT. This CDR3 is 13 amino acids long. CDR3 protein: CASKLRGNSPLHF. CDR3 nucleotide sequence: TGTGCCAGCAAGCTCAGGGGGAATTCACCCCTCCACTTT.

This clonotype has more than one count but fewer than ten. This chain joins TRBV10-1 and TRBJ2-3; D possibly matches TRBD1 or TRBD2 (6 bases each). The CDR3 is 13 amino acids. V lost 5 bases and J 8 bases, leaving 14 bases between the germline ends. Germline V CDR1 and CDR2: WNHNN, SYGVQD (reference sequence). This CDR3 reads CASSLGGAGTQYF. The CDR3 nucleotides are TGCGCCAGCAGTCTGGGGGGCGCGGGTACGCAGTATTTT.